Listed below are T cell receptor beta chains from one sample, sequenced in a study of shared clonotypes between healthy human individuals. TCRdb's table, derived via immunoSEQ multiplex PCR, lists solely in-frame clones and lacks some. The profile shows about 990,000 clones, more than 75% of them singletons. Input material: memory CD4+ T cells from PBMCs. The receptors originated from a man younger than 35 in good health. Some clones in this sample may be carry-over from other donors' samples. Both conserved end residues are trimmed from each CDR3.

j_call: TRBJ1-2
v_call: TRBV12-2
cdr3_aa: ASRPGRADYYGYT

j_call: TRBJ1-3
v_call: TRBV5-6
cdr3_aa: ASSLESGNTIY

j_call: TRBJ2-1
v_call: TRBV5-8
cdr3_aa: ASKDYNEQF

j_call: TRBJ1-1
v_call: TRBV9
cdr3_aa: ASSTGWDTEAF

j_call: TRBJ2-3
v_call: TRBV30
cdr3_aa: AWSSGVRDTQY

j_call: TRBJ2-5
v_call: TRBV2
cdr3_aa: ASSGDRAETQY

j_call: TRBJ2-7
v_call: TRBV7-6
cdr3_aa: ASSLVLREGDEQY

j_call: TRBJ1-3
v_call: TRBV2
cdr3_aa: ASSEQSGNTIY

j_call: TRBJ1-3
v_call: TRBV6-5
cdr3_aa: ASVPRSSGNTIY

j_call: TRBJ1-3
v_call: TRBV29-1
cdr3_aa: SVELPGRNTIY

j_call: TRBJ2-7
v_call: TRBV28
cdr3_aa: ASSLVVDSYEQY

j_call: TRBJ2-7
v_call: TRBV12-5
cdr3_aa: ASARDVWYEQY

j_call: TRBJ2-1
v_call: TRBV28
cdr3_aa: ASSLASKVNEQF

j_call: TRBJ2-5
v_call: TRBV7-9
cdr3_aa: ASSLQLYQETQY

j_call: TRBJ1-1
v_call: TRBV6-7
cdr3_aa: ASSYSTRTGVGAF

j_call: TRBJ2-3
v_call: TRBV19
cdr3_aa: ASSMELNTQY

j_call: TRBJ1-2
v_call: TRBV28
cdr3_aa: AIGLGEGYT

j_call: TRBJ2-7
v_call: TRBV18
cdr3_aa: ASSKLAGDSSYEQY

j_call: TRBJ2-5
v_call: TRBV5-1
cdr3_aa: ASTREGWETQY

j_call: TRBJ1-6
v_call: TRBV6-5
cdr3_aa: ASSYRGSPLH

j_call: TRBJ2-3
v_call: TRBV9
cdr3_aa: ASSPGTGVTDTQY

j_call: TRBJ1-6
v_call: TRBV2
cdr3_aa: ASRRTGDNSPLH

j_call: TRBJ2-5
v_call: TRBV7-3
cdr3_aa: ASSLLGASGETQY

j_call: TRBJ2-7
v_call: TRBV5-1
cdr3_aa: ASSSRQGARYEQY

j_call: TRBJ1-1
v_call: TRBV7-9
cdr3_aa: ASFRGRGNTEAF

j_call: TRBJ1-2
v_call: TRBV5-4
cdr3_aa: ASSLGQGLDYGYT

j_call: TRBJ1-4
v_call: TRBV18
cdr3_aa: ASSGQVNEKLF

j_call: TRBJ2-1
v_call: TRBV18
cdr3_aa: ASSPPAAYNEQF

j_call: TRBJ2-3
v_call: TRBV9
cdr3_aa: ASSVGTSSSDTQY

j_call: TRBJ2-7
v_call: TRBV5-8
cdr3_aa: ASSPRQLIVYEQY

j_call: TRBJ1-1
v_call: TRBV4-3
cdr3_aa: ASSQDNTEAF

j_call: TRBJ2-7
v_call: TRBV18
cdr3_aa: ASSPAPGEQY

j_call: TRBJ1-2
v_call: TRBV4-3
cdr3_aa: ASSQDMSPYLGVGSYGYT

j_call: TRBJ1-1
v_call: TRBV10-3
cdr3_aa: AISPRRESTEAF

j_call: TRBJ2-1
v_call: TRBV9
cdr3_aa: ASSAGDSSYNEQF

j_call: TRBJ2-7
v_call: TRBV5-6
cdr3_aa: ASSLARRDSYEQY